The TCR beta chain under discussion was sequenced for a study of STAT5B mutations in CD4+ large granular lymphocyte leukemia. Whole-study results and caveats: Top patient clones used TRBV06 genes more often: 8/27 versus 2/35 in controls. No patients shared main leukemic clonotypes, though roughly 27% appeared at low frequency elsewhere. Data were not HLA-matched across samples.

Turning to this clone: Its target is unknown.

In germline, CDR1 is WNHNN, CDR2 SYGVQD (reference sequence). This CDR3 has 13 amino acids. With 8 bases removed from V and 11 bases from J, the gap between germline ends came to 21 bases. Original methodology: A productive frequency of 2.59 x 10-5 was the lowest detectable. Clones were sequenced by immunoSEQ multiplex PCR, and TCRdb holds only the in-frame ones, with some missing. V, J and clone size are taken as reported in that table, and D and trimming were inferred from the DNA itself. The repertoire holds 31,000 or so clones, with approximately 91% as singletons. The rearrangement links TRBV10-1 to TRBJ1-1; no clear D. The origin of this receptor is a human donor in good health. Sequences were obtained from CD4+ T cells from blood buffy coats. The CDR3 DNA reads TGCGCCAGCTCCGGAGGACCCCTCCACGGGGCTTTCTTT. Residues: CASSGGPLHGAFF.